These 20 T cell receptor beta chains came from one sample sequenced in a study of blood T cell repertoires in COVID-19. TCRdb's copy holds only in-frame clones and misses some; the assay was immunoSEQ multiplex PCR. The data show roughly 200,000 clones, about 80% seen once. The sample was peripheral blood. These receptors all come from a human donor in a cohort sampled during active COVID-19.

The V gene is TRBV3-1 (or the pseudogene TRBV3-2), the J gene TRBJ2-1; TRBD1 matches 8 bases. Unmatched junction bases numbered 7, after V lost 4 bases and J lost 2 bases. The CDR3 has 16 residues. Germline-derived CDR1 and CDR2 are LGHDT and YNNKEL (reference sequence). Here the CDR3 reads CASSRTDRGAYNEQFF. The CDR3 DNA is TGTGCCAGCAGCCGAACCGACAGGGGAGCCTACAATGAGCAGTTCTTC.

This chain connects TRBV2 to TRBJ1-1, with no clear D. Trimming pared 8 bases from V and 0 bases from J, leaving 10 bases between. The CDR3 is made up of 13 amino acids. The V gene's germline CDR1 is SNHLY and CDR2 FYNNEI. The CDR3: CASLADVNTEAFF. CDR3 DNA: TGTGCCAGCTTAGCAGACGTGAACACTGAAGCTTTCTTT.

As regards this clone: Other DNA sequences in the same sample also yield this CDR3. The gene calls are TRBV11-3 and TRBJ2-7; 7 nucleotides match TRBD1. This CDR3 region has 13 residues. V was pared by 5 bases and J by 1 base, with 2 bases of the junction left unmatched. CDR1 and CDR2 from the germline V gene are SGHNT and YENEEA. CDR3 sequence: CASSRDSSYEQYF. The CDR3 DNA follows: TGTGCCAGCAGCCGGGACAGTTCCTACGAGCAGTACTTC.

A remark on this clone: Germline is not matched at one junction end, which may reflect a read error. This sequence joins TRBV28 and TRBJ2-7, with TRBD2 identical over 8 bases. This CDR3 has 11 residues. Germline V gene data show CDR1 as MDHEN and CDR2 as SYDVKM. The CDR3 coding sequence is TGTGCCAGCAGTCAGACTAGCGCCAGGGACTTC. Translated: CASSQTSARDF.

This rearrangement joins TRBV6-2 or TRBV6-3 to TRBJ1-1; the D is unclear. V was shortened by 0 bases and J by 1 base, with 9 bases between the two germline ends. In germline, CDR1 is MNHEY, CDR2 SVGEGT. The CDR3 spans 15 residues. The CDR3 spells CASSYSHSSNTEAFF. The CDR3 bases are TGTGCCAGCAGTTACTCGCACAGTTCGAACACTGAAGCTTTCTTT.

The chain has TRBV11-2 and TRBJ2-7; D is perhaps TRBD2 (6 bases). The V gene lost 0 bases and the J gene lost 0 bases, with 15 bases spanning the gap. CDR3 length: 17 residues. CDR1 is SGHAT, CDR2 FQNNGV, per germline. CDR3 in DNA: TGTGCCAGCAGCTTAGATTTTCCGGGACTTCCCTCCTACGAGCAGTACTTC. Its protein is CASSLDFPGLPSYEQYF.

The gene calls are TRBV9 and TRBJ2-1, with D tentatively TRBD1 (6 bases). Trimming pared 5 bases from V and 0 bases from J, leaving 12 bases between. Germline CDR1 and CDR2: SGDLS and YYNGEE. CDR3 length: 15 residues. The CDR3 DNA is TGTGCCAGCAGTTTCACAGGGAGCTCCTACAATGAGCAGTTCTTC. It encodes CASSFTGSSYNEQFF.

The rearrangement links TRBV6-5 to TRBJ2-7, with D perhaps TRBD2 (5 bases). In germline, CDR1 is MNHEY, CDR2 SVGAGI. Deletions cut 4 bases from V and 1 base from J, with 8 bases between. The CDR3 covers 13 residues. CDR3 residues: CASSSPGSYEQYF. CDR3 nucleotides: TGTGCCAGCAGTTCCCCGGGATCCTACGAGCAGTACTTC.

The chain couples TRBV11-1 to TRBJ2-5; possibly TRBD2 for D (5 bases). The V end was cut by 3 bases, the J end by 2 bases, with 7 bases between. Germline CDR1 reads SGHAT; CDR2 reads FQDESV (reference sequence). CDR3 length: 13 amino acids. The CDR3 coding sequence is TGTGCCAGCAGCTTCCGGGGTCAAGAGACCCAGTACTTC. Translated: CASSFRGQETQYF.

The chain has TRBV15 and TRBJ1-5; TRBD1 aligns across 9 bases. The ends lost 0 bases at V and 10 bases at J; junction bases unmatched: 7. Germline assignment: CDR1 LNHNV and CDR2 YYDKDF (reference sequence). The CDR3 extends over 15 amino acids. CDR3 bases: TGTGCCACCAGCAGAGATCGAAACAGGGGGCGACCCCAGCATTTT. Translated, it gives CATSRDRNRGRPQHF.

The J gene is TRBJ2-1, the V gene TRBV14; 9 nucleotides match TRBD2. The length of the CDR3 is 16 residues. Germline loops: CDR1 SGHDN, CDR2 FVKESK. The ends lost 3 bases at V and 7 bases at J; junction bases unmatched: 10. The CDR3 DNA reads as TGTGCCAGCAGCCAGCTCAGCGGGGGGCGAGGGAATGAGCAGTTCTTC. It translates to CASSQLSGGRGNEQFF.

This clone was seen once. The chain combines TRBV19 with TRBJ2-7; tentatively, D is TRBD1 (6 bases). Trimming took off 7 bases at V and 5 bases at J, with 18 bases between the two ends. The germline gives CDR1 LNHDA, CDR2 SQIVND (reference sequence). The CDR3 contains 14 residues. The CDR3 sequence: CASKGGHQGNEQYF. For the CDR3, the DNA is TGTGCCAGTAAAGGGGGACACCAGGGGAACGAGCAGTACTTC.

The chain carries TRBV13 and TRBJ1-2; D may be TRBD1 (5 bases). Trimming stripped 6 bases from V and 3 bases from J, with 14 bases between. This CDR3 contains 14 residues. Germline CDR1 is PRHDT and CDR2 is FYEKMQ (reference sequence). The CDR3 protein is CASSLSGGYYGYTF. Here the CDR3 DNA reads TGTGCCAGCAGTCTTTCCGGGGGGTACTATGGCTACACCTTC.

This chain links TRBV9 with TRBJ1-6; D not certain. This CDR3 has 14 amino acids. V lost 0 bases and J lost 6, with 7 bases in between. Germline V gives CDR1 SGDLS, CDR2 YYNGEE. The CDR3 is CASSVVGINSPLHF. Here the CDR3 DNA reads TGTGCCAGCAGCGTAGTCGGTATTAATTCACCCCTCCACTTT.

The CDR3 DNA reads as TGTGCCACCAGTACAGCGGGAGGAGAGACCCAGTACTTC. Translating it yields CATSTAGGETQYF. The rearrangement uses TRBV15 and TRBJ2-5; TRBD2 matches at 9 bases. Germline CDR1 reads LNHNV; CDR2 reads YYDKDF (reference sequence). J gave up 4 bases and V 6 bases, and 3 bases lay outside the gene matches. This CDR3 contains 13 residues.

The chain employs TRBV28 and TRBJ2-1; 9 positions agree with TRBD2. The CDR3 has 15 residues. V dropped 5 bases and J dropped 6; count of bases not matched to a gene: 8. Germline CDR1 MDHEN, CDR2 SYDVKM. The CDR3 DNA reads TGTGCCAGCAGTCCCAGCGGGAGGAGTGGCAATGAGCAGTTCTTC. Encoded protein: CASSPSGRSGNEQFF.

The CDR3 region has the DNA TGTGCCACCAGTGAGTCCACTAGCGGGGCACTCACAGATACGCAGTATTTT. Its translation is CATSESTSGALTDTQYF. The chain couples TRBV24-1 to TRBJ2-3, with 10 bases aligning to TRBD2. Per germline, CDR1 KGHDR and CDR2 SFDVKD. This CDR3 spans 17 amino acids. Trimming removed 4 bases from V and 2 bases from J; junction bases left unmatched: 8.

This clone was recorded only once. The rearrangement joins TRBV19 to TRBJ1-2; 7 bases map to TRBD1. This CDR3 has 13 amino acids. The germline V gene has CDR1 LNHDA and CDR2 SQIVND (reference sequence). V lost 6 bases and J lost 11; bases outside the gene matches: 12. The CDR3: CASRPDRDASYTF. The CDR3 DNA follows: TGTGCCAGTAGACCCGACAGGGACGCCTCTTACACCTTC.

This chain joins TRBV10-3 and TRBJ1-2; the D is unclear. The CDR3 contains 15 residues. The ends were cut back, 2 bases at V and 0 bases at J, with 10 bases in the middle. Germline lookup yields CDR1 ENHRY and CDR2 SYGVKD. CDR3 nucleotide sequence: TGTGCCATCAGTGAGGTTCCAGTTGCTAACTATGGCTACACCTTC. Translating gives CAISEVPVANYGYTF.

There are a few counts of this clone. The genes are TRBV4-1 and TRBJ2-7; 8 bases are a match to TRBD1. V shed 4 bases and J 5 bases; nucleotides not matched to a gene: 13. The CDR3 runs 16 residues. The germline V gene has CDR1 MGHRA and CDR2 YSYEKL. The CDR3 DNA sequence: TGCGCCAGCAGCCTCGGTCTCGGCAGGGGGCGCAACGAGCAGTACTTC. It translates to CASSLGLGRGRNEQYF.